What follows is one T cell receptor (beta chain) and its context. The data were obtained in a study of blood T cell repertoires in COVID-19. About the research overall: Samples representing acute and convalescent COVID-19 were sourced from the United States, Italy and Spain. Nucleic acid was either cDNA or gDNA, and it came from T cells, B-cell-depleted T cells, or PBMCs.

Under the authors' procedure: Reference gene primer amplification yielded estimated nucleated cell counts. Data came from immunoSEQ multiplex PCR; TCRdb stores just in-frame clones and leaves some out. V and J calls and clone size are those listed in that table; D and trimming were worked out from the DNA. The sample consists of 140,000 to 150,000 clones, approximately 80% of them appearing once. V lost 3 bases and J lost 2; bases outside the gene matches: 3. Germline V gene sequence: CDR1 SGHRS, CDR2 YFSETQ. The CDR3 has 14 amino acids. Sequenced sample: peripheral blood. The chain is built from TRBV5-1 and TRBJ2-3, with 7 bases matching TRBD2. The sequence was collected from a middle-aged woman with active or convalescent COVID-19. CDR3 loop: CASSWGGVTDTQYF. The CDR3 DNA is TGCGCCAGCAGCTGGGGGGGAGTCACAGATACGCAGTATTTT.